A single sample is the source of the 26 T cell receptor beta chains below, sequenced in a study of blood T cell repertoires in COVID-19. Libraries were prepared by immunoSEQ multiplex PCR; TCRdb keeps only in-frame clonotypes and omits some of them. This repertoire shows 55,000 to 80,000 clones, more than 85% found once; its top ten account for roughly 1%. Sequenced sample: peripheral blood. The receptors were gathered from an older man with acute or convalescent COVID-19.

This chain connects TRBV3-1 (or the pseudogene TRBV3-2) to TRBJ2-2; no clear D. V was clipped by 1 base and J by 4 bases, with 10 bases between them. Germline-derived CDR1 and CDR2 are LGHDT and YNNKEL (reference sequence). This CDR3 contains 15 residues. CDR3 residues: CASSQGVSGTGELFF. The CDR3 bases are TGTGCCAGCAGCCAAGGAGTCTCGGGCACCGGGGAGCTGTTTTTT.

The chain links TRBV29-1 to TRBJ1-4, with TRBD1 matching over 8 bases. The V segment lost 2 bases and the J segment 12 bases; nucleotides outside the gene matches: 11. CDR1 is SQVTM, CDR2 ANQGSEA, per germline. The CDR3 is 14 amino acids. Written as DNA, the CDR3 is TGCAGCGTTGAAATTCAGGGACAGGAGTGGCAACTGTTTTTT. Translation: CSVEIQGQEWQLFF.

The chain carries TRBV9 and TRBJ2-3, with no clear D. With 0 bases removed from V and 4 bases from J, the gap between germline ends came to 12 bases. There are 15 residues in the CDR3. The germline V gene has CDR1 SGDLS and CDR2 YYNGEE. In DNA form, the CDR3 reads TGTGCCAGCAGCGTAGGGGTGGGCCCCGCAGATACGCAGTATTTT. Translated, it gives CASSVGVGPADTQYF.

A few counts support this clone. The chain couples TRBV7-3 to TRBJ2-3; the D gene is possibly TRBD2 (5 bases). Trimming removed 1 base from V and 1 base from J, with 9 bases in between. In germline, CDR1 is SGHTA, CDR2 FQGTGA. The CDR3 length is 15 residues. The CDR3 is CASSLIGGRTDTQYF. The DNA of the CDR3 is TGTGCCAGCAGCTTAATTGGCGGGCGCACAGATACGCAGTATTTT.

The chain employs TRBV4-1 and TRBJ1-5; D is undetermined. V was cut by 4 bases and J by 3 bases, with 10 bases left in between. From germline, CDR1 is MGHRA and CDR2 YSYEKL. This CDR3 contains 14 residues. CDR3 amino acids: CASSPGWNNQPQHF. In nucleotides, the CDR3 is TGCGCCAGCAGCCCGGGGTGGAACAATCAGCCCCAGCATTTT.

V is TRBV5-1 and J is TRBJ2-7; 7 nucleotides line up with TRBD1. Germline-derived CDR1 and CDR2 are SGHRS and YFSETQ. The V gene end was trimmed by 4 bases and the J gene end by 2 bases; junction bases not matched to a gene: 9. CDR3 length: 15 residues. The CDR3 spells CASSLLGQAPYEQYF. The DNA of the CDR3 is TGCGCCAGCAGCCTACTCGGACAGGCTCCCTACGAGCAGTACTTC.

This chain links TRBV28 with TRBJ2-2; 10 positions agree with TRBD2. J was trimmed by 7 bases and V by 5 bases; bases with no gene match: 10. Germline CDR1 reads MDHEN; CDR2 reads SYDVKM. This CDR3 comprises 16 residues. CDR3 in amino acids: CASSLAGAGFGGELFF. CDR3 bases: TGTGCCAGCAGTCTAGCGGGAGCGGGGTTCGGCGGGGAGCTGTTTTTT.

CDR3: CASSSVLGSEQYF. CDR3 DNA sequence: TGTGCCAGCAGCTCGGTCTTGGGCTCCGAGCAGTACTTC. The rearrangement links TRBV7-6 to TRBJ2-7; the D is unclear. The CDR3 length is 13 residues. Germline lookup yields CDR1 SGHVS and CDR2 FNYEAQ. V lost 4 bases, J lost 6 bases, and 13 bases lay in between.

V gene TRBV6-5 combines with J gene TRBJ1-2; D call uncertain. Germline CDR1 is MNHEY and CDR2 is SVGAGI. Trimming pared 5 bases from V and 8 bases from J, leaving 15 bases between. This CDR3 has 13 residues. The CDR3 coding sequence is TGTGCCAGCAGTAGAGGTTATCGGGGAGGCTACACCTTC. Amino acids: CASSRGYRGGYTF.

The chain uses TRBV19 and TRBJ2-4; possible D gene TRBD2, 6 bases. With 4 bases removed from V and 9 bases from J, the gap between germline ends came to 16 bases. This CDR3 region has 14 residues. CDR1 and CDR2 from the germline V gene are LNHDA and SQIVND (reference sequence). DNA for the CDR3: TGTGCCAGTAGTAGCCAGAATCGGCGGGGCATTCAGTACTTC. This codes for CASSSQNRRGIQYF.

The chain combines TRBV10-2 with TRBJ2-1; 10 nucleotides line up with TRBD2. V lost 5 bases, J lost 5 bases, and 9 bases stayed unmatched. Germline V lookup: CDR1 WSHSY, CDR2 SAAADI. CDR3 length: 16 residues. The DNA of the CDR3 is TGCGCCAGCAGTCGAAGGTCGCTAGCGGGGGACAATGAGCAGTTCTTC. Its translation is CASSRRSLAGDNEQFF.

V is TRBV19 and J is TRBJ2-7, with 10 bases fitting TRBD1. Germline CDR1 and CDR2: LNHDA and SQIVND (reference sequence). Germline trimming cut 10 bases from V and 3 bases from J; bases unmatched to any gene: 12. CDR3 length: 15 amino acids. The CDR3 loop is CATSGTGVTRYEQYF. Written as DNA, the CDR3 is TGTGCCACCTCGGGGACAGGGGTCACACGCTACGAGCAGTACTTC.

The chain uses TRBV10-3 and TRBJ2-7; 10 bases line up with TRBD2. Germline V gives CDR1 ENHRY, CDR2 SYGVKD. The CDR3 is 15 residues long. V lost 3 bases and J lost 2; bases outside the gene matches: 4. Here the CDR3 reads CAISDSGRNPYEQYF. For the CDR3, the DNA is TGTGCCATCAGTGATAGCGGGAGGAACCCCTACGAGCAGTACTTC.

A few counts support this clone. The rearrangement uses TRBV7-8 and TRBJ2-5, with 7 bases that match TRBD2. The CDR3 sequence is 11 residues long. V lost 3 bases and J lost 12; bases outside the gene matches: 4. The germline gives CDR1 SGHVS, CDR2 FQNEAQ. The CDR3 region has the DNA TGTGCCAGCAGCTTCGCGGGGGTAGAGTACTTC. Translation gives CASSFAGVEYF.

CDR3 protein: CASSRGTGTEAFF. The CDR3 DNA reads as TGTGCCAGCAGTCGCGGGACAGGCACTGAAGCTTTCTTT. The genes are TRBV6-5 and TRBJ1-1; 8 positions agree with TRBD1. J gave up 4 bases and V 5 bases, and 3 bases lay outside the gene matches. The CDR3 is 13 residues long. Germline CDR1 is MNHEY and CDR2 is SVGAGI.

This clone was detected once. The chain is built from TRBV5-4 and TRBJ2-7; TRBD2 might be the D (6 bases). V was clipped by 3 bases and J by 7 bases, with 17 bases between them. Germline V gene data show CDR1 as SGHNT and CDR2 as YYREEE (reference sequence). The CDR3 contains 14 residues. The CDR3 loop is CASSSGGTPREQYF. CDR3 DNA: TGTGCCAGCAGCTCGGGCGGGACCCCCCGTGAGCAGTACTTC. The entire variable domain, with the rest obtained from reference TRBV5-4 and TRBJ2-7, is as follows: ETGVTQSPTHLIKTRGQQVTLRCSSQSGHNTVSWYQQALGQGPQFIFQYYREEENGRGNFPPRFSGLQFPNYSSELNVNALELDDSALYLCASSSGGTPREQYFGPGTRLTVT.

The V gene is TRBV7-9, the J gene TRBJ2-7, with 7 bases fitting TRBD1. Germline V gene lookup returns CDR1 SEHNR and CDR2 FQNEAQ (reference sequence). V shed 1 base and J 6 bases; nucleotides not matched to a gene: 9. The CDR3 has 15 residues. CDR3 sequence (DNA): TGTGCCAGCAGCTTAGATACCGGGACAGTCTCCGAGCAGTACTTC. It encodes CASSLDTGTVSEQYF.

V is TRBV28 and J is TRBJ1-2; possible D gene TRBD1, 5 bases. Germline CDR1 is MDHEN and CDR2 is SYDVKM. V was shortened by 7 bases and J by 4 bases, with 19 bases between the two germline ends. The CDR3 sequence is 15 residues long. CDR3 sequence (DNA): TGTGCCAGCAATATTAACCCGGGGAGGGGCTATGGCTACACCTTC. Residues: CASNINPGRGYGYTF.

The chain recombines TRBV3-1 (or the pseudogene TRBV3-2) with TRBJ1-1; D not resolved. Germline V gene lookup returns CDR1 LGHDT and CDR2 YNNKEL (reference sequence). Trimming removed 4 bases at V and 11 bases at J, with 14 bases between. This CDR3 spans 12 amino acids. CDR3 region: CASSLTSGSAFF. The CDR3 nucleotides read TGTGCCAGCAGCCTGACGTCGGGGTCGGCTTTCTTT.

This sequence joins TRBV2 and TRBJ1-2; TRBD1 might be the D (6 bases). CDR1 SNHLY and CDR2 FYNNEI come from the germline V gene. This CDR3 contains 13 residues. V was clipped by 1 base and J by 4 bases, with 7 bases between them. The CDR3 protein is CASSEGGPYGYTF. DNA for the CDR3: TGTGCCAGCAGTGAAGGGGGGCCCTATGGCTACACCTTC.

V gene TRBV7-8 combines with J gene TRBJ1-4, with TRBD1 matching 7 bases. Losses at the gene ends were 4 bases for V and 1 base for J; bases not matched to a gene: 0. Per the germline V gene, CDR1 is SGHVS and CDR2 is FQNEAQ. This CDR3 is 14 amino acids long. CDR3 protein: CASSYRGTNEKLFF. For the CDR3, the DNA is TGTGCCAGCAGCTACAGGGGAACTAATGAAAAACTGTTTTTT.

The DNA for the CDR3 is TGTGCCACCTCGGACAGAATTAGCACAGATACGCAGTATTTT. Protein product: CATSDRISTDTQYF. V is TRBV25-1 and J is TRBJ2-3, with a tentative D call TRBD1 (6 bases). The V gene lost 10 bases and the J gene lost 0 bases, with 14 bases spanning the gap. Germline V lookup: CDR1 MGHDK, CDR2 SYGVNS. The CDR3 is made up of 14 amino acids.

The chain uses TRBV3-1 (or the pseudogene TRBV3-2) and TRBJ2-5; D might be TRBD2 (6 bases). Germline assignment: CDR1 LGHDT and CDR2 YNNKEL (reference sequence). This CDR3 contains 17 residues. With 4 bases removed from V and 4 bases from J, the gap between germline ends came to 22 bases. In nucleotides, the CDR3 is TGTGCCAGCAGCCCTCCTTGGTTAGCGGCCCGACGAGAGACCCAGTACTTC. It translates to CASSPPWLAARRETQYF.

This clone was seen once. The CDR3 reads CASSDRNYGYTF. The CDR3, as DNA: TGTGCCAGCAGTGACAGAAACTATGGCTACACCTTC. The rearrangement uses TRBV6-1 and TRBJ1-2, with D hard to call. Germline V lookup: CDR1 MNHNS, CDR2 SASEGT. Trimming took 3 bases from V and 2 from J, leaving 4 bases between them. The length of the CDR3 is 12 residues.

The V gene is TRBV6-5, the J gene TRBJ1-4; tentative D call: TRBD1 (5 bases). Germline V CDR1 and CDR2: MNHEY, SVGAGI. This CDR3 comprises 15 residues. Trimming cost V 6 bases and J 0 bases, with 11 bases left between them. CDR3 DNA sequence: TGTGCCAGCAGCCAGTACAGGTCAACTAATGAAAAACTGTTTTTT. Protein: CASSQYRSTNEKLFF.

This chain uses TRBV4-2 with TRBJ1-6; D ambiguous. This CDR3 has 15 residues. Trimming pared 4 bases from V and 5 bases from J, leaving 12 bases between. Germline CDR1 and CDR2: LGHNA and YNFKEQ. The CDR3 sequence is CASSRRERDNSPLHF. As DNA, the CDR3 is TGTGCCAGCAGCCGCCGGGAACGGGATAATTCACCCCTCCACTTT.